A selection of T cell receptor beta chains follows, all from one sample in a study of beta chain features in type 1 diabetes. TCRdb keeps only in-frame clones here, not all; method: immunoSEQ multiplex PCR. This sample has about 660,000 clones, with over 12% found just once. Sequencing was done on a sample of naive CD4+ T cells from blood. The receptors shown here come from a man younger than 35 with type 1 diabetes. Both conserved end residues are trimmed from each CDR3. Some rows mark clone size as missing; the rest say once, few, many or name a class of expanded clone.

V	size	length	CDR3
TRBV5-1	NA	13	ASSSPSASYNEQF
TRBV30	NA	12	AWSADSGGETQY
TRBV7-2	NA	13	ASSLTRLIGGELF
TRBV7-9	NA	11	ASSPAGTDTQY
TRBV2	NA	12	ASDKPGQSYEQY
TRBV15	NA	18	ATSRPPTGAGPRAKETQY
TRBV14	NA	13	ASSPNQGGEETQY
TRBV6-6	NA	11	ASSLWGADTQY
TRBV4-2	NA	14	ASSQDVSVMNTEAF
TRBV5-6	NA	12	ASSPTVMNTEAF
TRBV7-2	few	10	ASSLVPSPLH
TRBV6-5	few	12	ASKGASRTDTQY
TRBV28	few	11	ASTGPSTGELF
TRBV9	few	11	ASRPSGANVLT
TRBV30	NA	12	AWSVVRSGNTIY
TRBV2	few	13	ASSEVGRRGYEQY
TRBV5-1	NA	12	ASSLAGPADTQY
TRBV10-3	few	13	AISGARDGLQPQH
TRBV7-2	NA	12	ASSSSGRYNEQF
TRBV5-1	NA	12	ASSYVAQSKEQF
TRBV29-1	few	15	SVDHTLGTSGSNEQF
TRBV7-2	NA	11	ASSAWDYNEQF
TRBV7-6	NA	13	ASSFPWTGNTEAF
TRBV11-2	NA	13	ASSLVVGTGETQY
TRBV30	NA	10	AWSSTGYEAF
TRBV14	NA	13	ASSSWPEGSYGYT
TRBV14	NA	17	ASSQRFQGLAEAKNIQY
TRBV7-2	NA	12	ASSSKTGAYEQY
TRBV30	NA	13	AWSVWTGGNYGYT
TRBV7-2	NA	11	ALGPTGANVLT
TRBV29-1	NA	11	SVVGRLSYEQY
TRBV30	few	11	AHLLAGEETQY
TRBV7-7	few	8	ALGTDTQY
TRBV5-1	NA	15	ASTVRVPRELGETQY
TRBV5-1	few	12	ASSLEGPSHEQY
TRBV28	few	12	ASLNGDSSYEQY
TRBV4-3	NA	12	ASRRDRGSYEQY
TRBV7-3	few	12	ASSLAGSTYEQY
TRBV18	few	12	ASSPNAVEETQY
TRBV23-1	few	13	ASSPRLAGGPRGV
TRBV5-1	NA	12	ASSPRGRPYEQY
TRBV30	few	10	AWRRDNGGYT
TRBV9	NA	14	ASSVEVSGGGTEAF
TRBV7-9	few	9	ATKEDTEAF
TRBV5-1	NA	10	ASREPNTEAF
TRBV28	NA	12	ASTRVQSGNTIY
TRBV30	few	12	AWSLDGGSGELF
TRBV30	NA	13	AWSVRRQADTEAF
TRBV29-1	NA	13	SVEGTGDNTDTQY
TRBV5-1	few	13	ASSLRASGTYEQY
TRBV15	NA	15	ATSRGRRGTLNTEAF
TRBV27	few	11	ASSLTRDTDHN
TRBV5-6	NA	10	ASSWDSYEQY
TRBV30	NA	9	ASATNEKLF
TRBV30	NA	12	AGGVGTRYYGYT
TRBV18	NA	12	ASSPTGTNEKLF
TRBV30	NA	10	AWSRDTYGYT
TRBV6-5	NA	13	ASRPGTSGNNEQF
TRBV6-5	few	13	ASSYSGASLLEQY
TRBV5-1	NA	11	ASSPTLNNEQF